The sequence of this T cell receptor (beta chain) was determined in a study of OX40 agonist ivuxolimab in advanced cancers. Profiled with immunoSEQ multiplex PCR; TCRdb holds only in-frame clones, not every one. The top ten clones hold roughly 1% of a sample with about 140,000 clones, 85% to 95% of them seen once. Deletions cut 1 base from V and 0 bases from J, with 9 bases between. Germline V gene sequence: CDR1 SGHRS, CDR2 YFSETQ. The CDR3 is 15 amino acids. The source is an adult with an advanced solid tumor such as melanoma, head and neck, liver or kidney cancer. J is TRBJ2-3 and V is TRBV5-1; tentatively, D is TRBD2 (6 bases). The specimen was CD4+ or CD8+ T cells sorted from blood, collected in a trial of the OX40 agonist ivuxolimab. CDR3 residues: CASSLWRGSTDTQYF. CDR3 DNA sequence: TGCGCCAGCAGCTTGTGGCGGGGAAGCACAGATACGCAGTATTTT.